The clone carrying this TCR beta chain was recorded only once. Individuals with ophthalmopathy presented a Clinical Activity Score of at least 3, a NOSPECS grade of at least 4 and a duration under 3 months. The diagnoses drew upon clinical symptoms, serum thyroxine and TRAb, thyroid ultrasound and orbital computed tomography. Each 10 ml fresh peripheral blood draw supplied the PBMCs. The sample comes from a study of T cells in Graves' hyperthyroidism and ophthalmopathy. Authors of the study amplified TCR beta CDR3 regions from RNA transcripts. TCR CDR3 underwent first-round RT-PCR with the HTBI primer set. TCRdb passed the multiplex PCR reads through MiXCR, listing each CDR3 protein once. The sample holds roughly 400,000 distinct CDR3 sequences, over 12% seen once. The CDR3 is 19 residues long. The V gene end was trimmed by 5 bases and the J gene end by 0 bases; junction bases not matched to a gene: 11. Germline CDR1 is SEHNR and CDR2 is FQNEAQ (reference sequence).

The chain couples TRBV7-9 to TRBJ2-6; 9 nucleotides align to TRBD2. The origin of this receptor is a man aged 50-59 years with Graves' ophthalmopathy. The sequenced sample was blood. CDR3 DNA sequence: TGTGCCAGCAGCACCCCCCGGGGTAGCGGGGGCTCTGGGGCCAACGTCCTGACTTTC. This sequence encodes CASSTPRGSGGSGANVLTF.